This is a list of T cell receptor beta chains from one sample in a study of blood T cell repertoires in COVID-19. TCRdb's copy holds only in-frame clones and misses some; the assay was immunoSEQ multiplex PCR. The data contain 150,000 to 160,000 clones, around 83% of them singletons. What was sequenced was peripheral blood. The receptors were gathered from a woman aged 55 to 70 with COVID-19, enrolled during active disease. Both conserved end residues are trimmed from each CDR3.

>TRBV5-1
ASSLSTGGIYGYT
>TRBV5-1
ASSTNRPGQKYGYT
>TRBV7-6
ASSLAVAGTSGELF
>TRBV19
ASSRGTGKDEQF
>TRBV5-5
ASSPGLYPSTDTQY
>TRBV25-1
ASGGIGTVETEAF
>TRBV19
ATSREKGGELF
>TRBV2
ASNLPRDSSYEQY
>TRBV10-3
AISGTSSTGELF
>TRBV5-1
ASSAGQGRNTIY
>TRBV4-2
ASSQAERQGTNYGYT
>TRBV6-1
ASSESGEIEAF
>TRBV6-5
ASSYSGGGGNEKLF
>TRBV6-5
ASGSSGVYEQY
>TRBV11-3
ASSLRASGPDTQY
>TRBV7-2
ASSLGGAGDNEQF
>TRBV2
ASSERSGDYEKLF
>TRBV2
ASSEGGRNTEAF
>TRBV7-2
ASSNSGANNEQF
>TRBV6-5
ASRVGVQQF
>TRBV27
ASRTVGIGTEAF
>TRBV6-5
ASRRNRGGDAEAF
>TRBV7-2
ASSLGLRDSEETQY
>TRBV18
ASSRATPTFNEKLF
>TRBV6-1
ASSEGGREEF
>TRBV28
ASSPQGLYGYT
>TRBV5-1
ASRTGPVDEKLF
>TRBV11-3
ASSLGAALNTGELF
>TRBV9
ASSATALSGNTIY
>TRBV7-9
ASSLGANREAEQY
>TRBV21-1
ASSKGVASSYNSPLH
>TRBV7-2
ASSENRGGDNYGYT
>TRBV5-1
ASSRRSVAGELF
>TRBV5-4
ASSLELGGGRSGNTIY
>TRBV2
ASTQAGGAYTEAF
>TRBV7-9
ASSSPGQGYEKLF
>TRBV7-2
ASSLVGGGLSNTEAF
>TRBV5-4
ASSLTRTDGYGYT